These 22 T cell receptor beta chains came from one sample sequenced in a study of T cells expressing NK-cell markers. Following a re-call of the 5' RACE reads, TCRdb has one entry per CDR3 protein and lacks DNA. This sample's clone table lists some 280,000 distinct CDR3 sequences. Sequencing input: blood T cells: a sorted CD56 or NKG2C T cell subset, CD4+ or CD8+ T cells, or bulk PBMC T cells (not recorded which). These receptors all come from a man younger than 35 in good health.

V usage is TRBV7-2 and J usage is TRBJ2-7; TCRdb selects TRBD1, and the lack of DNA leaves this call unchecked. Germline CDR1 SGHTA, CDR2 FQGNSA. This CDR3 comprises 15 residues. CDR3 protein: CASSLVGTESYEQYF.

CDR3: CSARGWRRQGSYEQYF. The J gene is TRBJ2-7, the V gene TRBV20-1; TCRdb's D gene call, TRBD1, goes unchecked for lack of DNA. Germline CDR1 DFQATT, CDR2 SNEGSKA (reference sequence). CDR3 length: 16 amino acids.

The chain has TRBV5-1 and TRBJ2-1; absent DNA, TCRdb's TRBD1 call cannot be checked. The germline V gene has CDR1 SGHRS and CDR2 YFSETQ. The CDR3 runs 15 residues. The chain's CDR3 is CASSPTNRGVNEQFF. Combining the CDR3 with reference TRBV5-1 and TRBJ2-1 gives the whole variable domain KAGVTQTPRYLIKTRGQQVTLSCSPISGHRSVSWYQQTPGQGLQFLFEYFSETQRNKGNFPGRFSGRQFSNSRSEMNVSTLELGDSALYLCASSPTNRGVNEQFFGPGTRLTVL.

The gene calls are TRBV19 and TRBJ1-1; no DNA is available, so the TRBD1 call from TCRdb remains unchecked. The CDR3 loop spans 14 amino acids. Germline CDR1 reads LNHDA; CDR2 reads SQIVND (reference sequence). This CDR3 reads CASSEGVLNTEAFF.

The CDR3 sequence is CSARDPASGRPGELFF. The chain links TRBV20-1 to TRBJ2-2; TCRdb proposes TRBD2, but this gene call is untestable without DNA. The CDR3 sequence is 16 residues long. Germline V gene data show CDR1 as DFQATT and CDR2 as SNEGSKA (reference sequence).

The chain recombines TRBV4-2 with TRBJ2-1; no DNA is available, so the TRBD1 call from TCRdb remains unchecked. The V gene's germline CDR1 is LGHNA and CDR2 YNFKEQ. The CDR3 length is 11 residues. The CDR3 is CARDRKNEQFF.

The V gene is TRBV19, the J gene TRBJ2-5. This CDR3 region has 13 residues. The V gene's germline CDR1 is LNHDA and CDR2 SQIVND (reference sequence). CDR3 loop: CASSTGLLETQYF.

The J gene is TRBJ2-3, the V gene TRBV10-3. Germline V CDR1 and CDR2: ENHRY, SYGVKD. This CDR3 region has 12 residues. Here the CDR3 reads CAIGIRTDTQYF.

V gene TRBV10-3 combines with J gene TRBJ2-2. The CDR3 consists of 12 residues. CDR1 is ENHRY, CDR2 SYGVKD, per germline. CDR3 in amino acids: CAIKANTGELFF.

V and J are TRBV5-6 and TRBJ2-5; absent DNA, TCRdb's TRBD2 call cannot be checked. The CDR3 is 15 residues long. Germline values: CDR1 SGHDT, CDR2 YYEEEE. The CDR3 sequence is CASSTDPGSPETQYF.

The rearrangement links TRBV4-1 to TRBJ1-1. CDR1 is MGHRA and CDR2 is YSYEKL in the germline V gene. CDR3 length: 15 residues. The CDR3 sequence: CASSLNRARNTEAFF.

CDR3: CSAGYLDRSLQETQYF. The chain combines TRBV20-1 with TRBJ2-5; the D call of TRBD1 rests on TCRdb alone, since no DNA is present to check it. From germline, CDR1 is DFQATT and CDR2 SNEGSKA (reference sequence). The length of the CDR3 is 16 residues.

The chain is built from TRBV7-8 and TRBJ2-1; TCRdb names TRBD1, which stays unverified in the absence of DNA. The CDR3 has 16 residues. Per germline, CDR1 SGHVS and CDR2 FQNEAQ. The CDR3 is CASSFRGGRANNEQFF.

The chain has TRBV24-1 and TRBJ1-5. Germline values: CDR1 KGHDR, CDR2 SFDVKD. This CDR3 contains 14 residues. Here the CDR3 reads CATSDSGHNQPQHF.

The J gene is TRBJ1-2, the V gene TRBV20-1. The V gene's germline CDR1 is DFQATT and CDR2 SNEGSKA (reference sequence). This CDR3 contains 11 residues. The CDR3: CSASGKNGYTF.

The CDR3 is CASSSLGLGENEQFF. V and J are TRBV6-5 and TRBJ2-1; with no DNA, the TCRdb D assignment of TRBD1 cannot be verified. The CDR3 consists of 15 residues. Germline lookup yields CDR1 MNHEY and CDR2 SVGAGI.

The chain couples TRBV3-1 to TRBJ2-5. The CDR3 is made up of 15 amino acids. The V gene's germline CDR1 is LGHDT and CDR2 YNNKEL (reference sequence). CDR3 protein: CASGATGSWDETQYF.

CDR3 sequence reads: CATSESGLISSYNEQFF. V is TRBV24-1 and J is TRBJ2-1; TCRdb picks TRBD2, but there is no DNA to check that call. CDR1 and CDR2 from the germline V gene are KGHDR and SFDVKD. This CDR3 comprises 17 residues.

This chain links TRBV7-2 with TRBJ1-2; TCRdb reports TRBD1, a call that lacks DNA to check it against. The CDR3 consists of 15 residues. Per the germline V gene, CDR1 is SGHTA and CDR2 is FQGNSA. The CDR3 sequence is CASSRSGTGELGYTF. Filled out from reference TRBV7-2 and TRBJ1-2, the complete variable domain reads GAGVSQSPSNKVTEKGKDVELRCDPISGHTALYWYRQSLGQGLEFLIYFQGNSAPDKSGLPSDRFSAERTGGSVSTLTIQRTQQEDSAVYLCASSRSGTGELGYTFGSGTRLTVV.

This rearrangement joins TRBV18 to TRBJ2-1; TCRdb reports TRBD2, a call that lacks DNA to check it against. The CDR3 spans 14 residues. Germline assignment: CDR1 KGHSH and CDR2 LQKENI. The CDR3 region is CASWSGSSYNEQFF. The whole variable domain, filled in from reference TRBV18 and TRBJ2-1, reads NAGVMQNPRHLVRRRGQEARLRCSPMKGHSHVYWYRQLPEEGLKFMVYLQKENIIDESGMPKERFSAEFPKEGPSILRIQQVVRGDSAAYFCASWSGSSYNEQFFGPGTRLTVL.

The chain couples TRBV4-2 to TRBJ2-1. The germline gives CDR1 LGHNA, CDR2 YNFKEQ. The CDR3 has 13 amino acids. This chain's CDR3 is CASSQVGDNEQFF.

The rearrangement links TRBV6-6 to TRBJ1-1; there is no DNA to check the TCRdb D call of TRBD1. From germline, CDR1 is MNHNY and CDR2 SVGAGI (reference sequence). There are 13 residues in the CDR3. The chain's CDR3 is CAGGATGSPEAFF.